Listed here is a single TCR beta chain. Its target is unknown. Ophthalmopathy cases met thresholds of Clinical Activity Score at least 3, NOSPECS grade at least 4 and duration under 3 months. The data belong to a study of T cells in Graves' hyperthyroidism and ophthalmopathy. General observations from the study: Most clonotypes that expanded in the thyroid above 0.001 also showed up in blood.

From germline, CDR1 is LNHDA and CDR2 SQIVND (reference sequence). Trimming left V 5 bases short and J 5 bases short, with 12 bases between. This CDR3 spans 13 amino acids. It was RNA transcripts that yielded the amplified TCR beta CDR3 regions. The HTBI primer set drove a first-round RT-PCR of the TCR CDR3. TCRdb ran MiXCR on the multiplex PCR reads and lists one entry per CDR3 protein. Of about 400,000 distinct CDR3 sequences in the sample, about 15% were seen once. The chain recombines TRBV19 with TRBJ2-5; the D gene is possibly TRBD2 (6 bases). Sequenced material: blood. The sequence derives from a man aged 18 to 30 with Graves' ophthalmopathy. In DNA form, the CDR3 reads TGTGCCAGTAGTCTCTGGGACTTCGAGACCCAGTACTTC. It codes for CASSLWDFETQYF.